The T cell receptor beta chain under discussion was sequenced for a study of cytomegalovirus exposure and HLA in healthy donors. Study-wide findings and caveats: Overall, approximately 150 TCR beta chains were annotated as cytomegalovirus-associated.

13 Jbeta primers and 60 Vbeta primers were used for the PCR. The protocol was immunoSEQ multiplex PCR, while the TCRdb copy is restricted to in-frame clones and leaves out a portion. The sample gives roughly 80,000 clones, less than 85% of which show up once; approximately 1.1% is in the top ten. A remark on this clone: Its antigen is not known.

Germline-derived CDR1 and CDR2 are SNHLY and FYNNEI. This CDR3 has 15 residues. The V end was cut by 7 bases, the J end by 3 bases, with 15 bases between. Sequenced: PBMCs. The source of this sequence is a male donor in good health and CMV-seronegative. The chain is built from TRBV2 and TRBJ2-2, with TRBD1 as a possible D gene (6 bases). The CDR3 sequence: CASTLRTDYTGELFF. The CDR3 DNA follows: TGTGCCAGCACTTTGAGGACAGACTACACCGGGGAGCTGTTTTTT.